The clone carrying this T cell receptor beta chain came up many times. Its cognate antigen is unknown. Germline CDR1 LNHNV, CDR2 YYDKDF (reference sequence). The V segment lost 0 bases and the J segment 5 bases; nucleotides outside the gene matches: 7. The CDR3 loop spans 16 amino acids. The data derive from a study of regulatory T cells in long-lasting Graves disease. The time point: newly diagnosed GD, antithyroid drugs for less than 3 months. PBMC-extracted RNA yielded the TCR library. With EDTA tubes as the receptacles, roughly 9.7 milliliters of peripheral blood were drawn. Arm-PCR of CDR3 regions and iRepertoire HTBI primers were used to build TCR beta libraries. TCRdb fed the multiplex PCR reads into MiXCR, producing one record per CDR3 protein. The sample has hundreds of thousands of distinct CDR3 sequences; 15% to 20% are singletons. Study-wide results and limits: Graves' patients with persistent disease showed TCR diversity lower than patients newly diagnosed.

The same data also went into a second study, on T cells in Graves' hyperthyroidism and ophthalmopathy. That study adds: During a first-round RT-PCR of the TCR CDR3, the HTBI primer set was used. The model anticipated ophthalmopathy a median about six months pre-onset.

The sample in question was peripheral blood mononuclear cells (PBMCs), obtained at new diagnosis, from a patient treated with antithyroid drugs. This TCR came from a woman aged 30 to 39 with Graves disease. This chain links TRBV15 with TRBJ1-5; TRBD1 agrees at 7 bases. The CDR3 protein is CATSRDRDSSHQPQHF. CDR3 in DNA: TGTGCCACCAGCAGAGATCGGGACAGCAGTCATCAGCCCCAGCATTTT.